The next 22 T cell receptor beta chains were all read from a single sample in a study of metastatic and nonmetastatic thyroid tumors. TCRdb re-called the PCR reads with MiXCR. The sample lists 30,000 to 40,000 clones, roughly 15% occurring once. The entire patient cohort was treatment-naive prior to thyroid surgery. Sequenced input: blood. All receptors derive from a female donor with papillary thyroid cancer or a benign thyroid nodule (not recorded which). Some clones in this sample may be carry-over from other donors' samples.

This clone was picked up many times. The CDR3 DNA reads TGCAGTGCTAGAGATCCTGTGAGGAGTTCCCCCAATGAGCAGTTCTTC. Its protein product is CSARDPVRSSPNEQFF. The gene calls are TRBV20-1 and TRBJ2-1; D gene uncertain. V was trimmed by 0 bases and J by 6 bases, leaving 18 bases between them. CDR1 DFQATT and CDR2 SNEGSKA come from the germline V gene (reference sequence). The length of the CDR3 is 16 residues.

This clone was observed at least ten times. The chain carries TRBV13 and TRBJ2-5; D uncertain. Trimming removed 0 bases from V and 0 bases from J, with 5 bases in between. This CDR3 has 14 residues. The germline V gene has CDR1 PRHDT and CDR2 FYEKMQ (reference sequence). CDR3 nucleotide sequence: TGTGCCAGCAGCTTAGGGGCGTACCAAGAGACCCAGTACTTC. Translation gives CASSLGAYQETQYF.

This clone was counted between two and nine times. A read error is possible here, since a much larger clone lies one base away. This specimen includes other DNA sequences encoding the same CDR3. The genes are TRBV20-1 and TRBJ2-5; 7 bases match TRBD2. The J segment lost 4 bases and the V segment lost 6 bases, leaving 20 bases of the junction unmatched. Germline CDR1 DFQATT, CDR2 SNEGSKA (reference sequence). CDR3 size: 17 residues. The CDR3 loop is CSAAERGAGGPTETQYF. DNA for the CDR3: TGCAGTGCCGCCGAGCGGGGAGCTGGAGGGCCGACAGAGACCCAGTACTTC.

This clone was detected ten times or more. J is TRBJ1-2 and V is TRBV5-1, with D perhaps matching TRBD1 (5 bases). The CDR3 is 13 residues long. The germline CDR1 and CDR2 sequences are SGHRS and YFSETQ. The V end lost 2 bases, the J end lost 6 bases, and 11 bases lay between the germline ends. CDR3 sequence: CASSFQGEDGYTF. CDR3 DNA: TGCGCCAGCAGCTTCCAAGGGGAGGATGGCTACACCTTC.

This clone turned up a few times. This rearrangement joins TRBV27 to TRBJ2-7; 10 positions match TRBD2. Per germline, CDR1 MNHEY and CDR2 SMNVEV (reference sequence). Unmatched junction bases numbered 6, after V lost 6 bases and J lost 4 bases. The CDR3 covers 14 residues. The CDR3 nucleotides read TGTGCCAGCAGGCCCGGGACTAGCGTGTACGAGCAGTACTTC. This codes for CASRPGTSVYEQYF.

This clone was observed many times. V usage is TRBV6-4 and J usage is TRBJ1-2, with 9 bases aligning to TRBD1. The germline V gene has CDR1 MRHNA and CDR2 SNTAGT. CDR3 length: 15 amino acids. The junction had 11 bases not matched to a gene; V was cut back by 6 bases and J by 6 bases. CDR3 bases: TGTGCCAGCAGCTCATCCGGGACAGGGACCGATGGCTACACCTTC. Translating it yields CASSSSGTGTDGYTF.

In its sample, this clone was seen many times. The gene calls are TRBV20-1 and TRBJ2-3; 9 bases agree with TRBD2. This CDR3 comprises 13 residues. Trimming removed 1 base from V and 5 bases from J; junction bases left unmatched: 1. Germline CDR1 DFQATT, CDR2 SNEGSKA (reference sequence). The CDR3 loop is CSARVAGEDTQYF. CDR3 DNA sequence: TGCAGTGCTAGAGTAGCGGGAGAAGATACGCAGTATTTT.

The chain recombines TRBV12-3 or TRBV12-4 with TRBJ2-1; 7 nucleotides line up with TRBD2. This CDR3 spans 16 amino acids. V lost 6 bases and J lost 5; bases outside the gene matches: 13. The CDR3 DNA reads as TGTGCCAGCAGCGACCCCGGTACTAGCGTCCACAATGAGCAGTTCTTC. It translates to CASSDPGTSVHNEQFF.

This clone is labeled medium-sized (0.01 to 0.1%). The chain is built from TRBV5-1 and TRBJ2-1, with D perhaps TRBD1 (5 bases). Germline CDR1 SGHRS, CDR2 YFSETQ. The CDR3 runs 16 residues. The V end lost 4 bases, the J end lost 7 bases, and 21 bases lay between the germline ends. CDR3 loop: CASSPEQVTRSNEQFF. The CDR3 coding sequence is TGCGCCAGCAGCCCGGAACAGGTGACACGCTCGAATGAGCAGTTCTTC.

This clone was observed a few times. The rearrangement joins TRBV6-5 to TRBJ2-7, with 9 bases fitting TRBD2. Germline lookup yields CDR1 MNHEY and CDR2 SVGAGI. The CDR3 length is 14 residues. The V gene end was trimmed by 2 bases and the J gene end by 4 bases; junction bases not matched to a gene: 3. CDR3 bases: TGTGCCAGCAGTTACGGGACTAGCCCTTACGAGCAGTACTTC. This encodes CASSYGTSPYEQYF.

This chain uses TRBV7-2 with TRBJ2-1; no clear D gene. With 0 bases removed from V and 7 bases from J, the gap between germline ends came to 13 bases. The CDR3 consists of 15 residues. Germline loops: CDR1 SGHTA, CDR2 FQGNSA. The CDR3 sequence is CASSLAAGMGNEQFF. CDR3 bases: TGTGCCAGCAGCTTAGCAGCAGGAATGGGGAATGAGCAGTTCTTC.

This clone was counted ten times or more. This chain uses TRBV10-1 with TRBJ2-3; a possible D gene is TRBD2 (5 bases). The CDR3 runs 19 residues. Per germline, CDR1 WNHNN and CDR2 SYGVQD (reference sequence). V lost 1 base and J lost 3, with 23 bases in between. The chain's CDR3 is CASSEYSPSARGGTDTQYF. The CDR3 coding sequence is TGCGCCAGCAGTGAGTATTCCCCCTCGGCCAGAGGAGGAACAGATACGCAGTATTTT.

This clone was observed at least ten times. The V call is TRBV10-3, the J call TRBJ1-4; no definite D call. Looked up from germline, CDR1 is ENHRY and CDR2 is SYGVKD. The CDR3 runs to 12 residues. In DNA, the CDR3 is TGTGCTTCGCGGGCGGTTAATGAAAAACTGTTTTTT. It is translated as CASRAVNEKLFF.

Ten or more counts support this clone. This chain connects TRBV5-1 to TRBJ2-7; 7 nucleotides line up with TRBD1. With 4 bases clipped from V and 4 bases from J, the junction kept 8 bases outside the gene matches. This CDR3 region has 14 residues. Per germline, CDR1 SGHRS and CDR2 YFSETQ. The CDR3 region is CASSVRDRGYEQYF. The CDR3 nucleotides read TGCGCCAGCAGCGTCCGGGACAGAGGTTACGAGCAGTACTTC.

The rearrangement joins TRBV20-1 to TRBJ1-1; D possibly corresponds to TRBD1 (5 bases). The CDR3 spans 14 residues. CDR1 and CDR2 (germline): DFQATT, SNEGSKA (reference sequence). V lost 1 base and J 3 bases, leaving 12 bases between the germline ends. This CDR3 reads CSARVPGLYTEAFF. The CDR3 DNA reads as TGCAGTGCTAGAGTCCCAGGGTTGTACACTGAAGCTTTCTTT.

On this clone itself: A junction boundary mismatches the germline segment, possibly from a read error. The chain joins TRBV5-5 to TRBJ2-5; the D is unclear. CDR1 SGHKS and CDR2 YYEKEE come from the germline V gene (reference sequence). This CDR3 is 13 amino acids long. DNA of the CDR3: TGTGCCAGCTGCTTGTCCCGAACGGAGACCCAGTACTTC. This translates into CASCLSRTETQYF. Full variable domain (outside the CDR3, taken from reference TRBV5-5 and TRBJ2-5): DAGVTQSPTHLIKTRGQQVTLRCSPISGHKSVSWYQQVLGQGPQFIFQYYEKEERGRGNFPDRFSARQFPNYSSELNVNALLLGDSALYLCASCLSRTETQYFGPGTRLLVL.

This clone was found many times. A much larger clonotype is one base distant, so this may be a read error. This sample includes further DNA sequences coding for the same CDR3. The chain has TRBV2 and TRBJ2-3; D is unresolved. Per germline, CDR1 SNHLY and CDR2 FYNNEI. The CDR3 is 16 residues long. As DNA, the CDR3 is TGTGCTAGCAGTGAAGTCCTCTATGTTGCTACAGATACGCAGTATTTT. Translating gives CASSEVLYVATDTQYF.

J is TRBJ1-6 and V is TRBV12-3 or TRBV12-4; D gene ambiguous. Trimming left V 5 bases short and J 10 bases short, with 15 bases between. The CDR3 contains 14 residues. CDR3 coding DNA: TGTGCCAGCAGTCTCTGGACGGCCGCGTCACCCCTCCACTTT. It is translated as CASSLWTAASPLHF.

This clone was counted ten times or more. The rearrangement joins TRBV20-1 to TRBJ2-7, with 11 bases aligning to TRBD2. The CDR3 length is 13 residues. Germline V gives CDR1 DFQATT, CDR2 SNEGSKA (reference sequence). Losses at the gene ends were 3 bases for V and 10 bases for J; bases not matched to a gene: 8. Here the CDR3 reads CSASTSGSDQQYF. Here the CDR3 DNA reads TGCAGTGCTAGCACTAGCGGGAGTGATCAACAGTACTTC.

This clone is a singleton in its sample. The rearrangement joins TRBV11-2 to TRBJ1-1, with D tentatively TRBD1 (5 bases). Per germline, CDR1 SGHAT and CDR2 FQNNGV. This CDR3 comprises 19 residues. Trimming removed 5 bases at V and 4 bases at J, with 29 bases between. The CDR3 loop is CASSLYLQALSEVITEAFF. The CDR3 bases are TGTGCCAGCAGCCTCTATCTACAGGCCCTCTCAGAGGTTATCACTGAAGCTTTCTTT. Combining the CDR3 with reference TRBV11-2 and TRBJ1-1 gives the whole variable domain EAGVAQSPRYKIIEKRQSVAFWCNPISGHATLYWYQQILGQGPKLLIQFQNNGVVDDSQLPKDRFSAERLKGVDSTLKIQPAKLEDSAVYLCASSLYLQALSEVITEAFFGQGTRLTVV.

This clone was seen at least ten times. The chain is built from TRBV27 and TRBJ2-1; 8 bases line up with TRBD2. The V segment lost 4 bases and the J segment 3 bases; nucleotides outside the gene matches: 2. The CDR3 sequence is 14 residues long. Looked up from germline, CDR1 is MNHEY and CDR2 is SMNVEV (reference sequence). The CDR3 sequence: CASSYGTSYNEQFF. DNA for the CDR3: TGTGCCAGCAGTTATGGGACTAGCTACAATGAGCAGTTCTTC.

CDR3 sequence reads: CARRRAGTGNGYTF. The CDR3 DNA follows: TGTGCCAGAAGACGAGCGGGGACAGGGAATGGCTACACCTTC. The chain uses TRBV6-2 or TRBV6-3 and TRBJ1-2; 9 nucleotides match TRBD1. Trimming removed 9 bases from V and 6 bases from J; junction bases left unmatched: 11. Germline lookup yields CDR1 MNHEY and CDR2 SVGEGT. This CDR3 spans 14 amino acids.